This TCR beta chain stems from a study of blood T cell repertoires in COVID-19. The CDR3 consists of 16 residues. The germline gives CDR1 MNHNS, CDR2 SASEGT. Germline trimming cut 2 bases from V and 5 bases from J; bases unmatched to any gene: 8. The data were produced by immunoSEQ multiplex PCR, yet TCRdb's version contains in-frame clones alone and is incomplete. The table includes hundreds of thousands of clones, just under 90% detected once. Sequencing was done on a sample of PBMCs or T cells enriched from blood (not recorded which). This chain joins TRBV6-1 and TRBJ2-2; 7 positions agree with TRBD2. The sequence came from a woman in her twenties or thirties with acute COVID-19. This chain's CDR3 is CASSESGGGLTGELFF. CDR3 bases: TGTGCCAGCAGTGAATCGGGCGGGGGTCTTACCGGGGAGCTGTTTTTT.